Below, 10 T cell receptor beta chains from the same sample are listed, as sequenced in a study of T-cell reconstitution after alpha-beta-depleted transplantation in children. Using unique molecular identifiers, the investigators prepared the TCRbeta library. TCRdb re-called the PCR reads through MiXCR, storing one row per CDR3 protein. The table records about 360,000 distinct CDR3 sequences, about 14% of them present only once. The sequencing used PBMCs, collected from the stem cell graft. These receptors originate from a human donor who donated a stem cell graft to a child with Fanconi anemia.

This clonotype was picked up a small number of times. The chain joins TRBV7-9 to TRBJ1-1; no reliable D call. The V and J ends lost 2 bases and 3 bases respectively, with 7 bases between them. This CDR3 is built from 13 residues. The germline CDR1 and CDR2 sequences are SEHNR and FQNEAQ (reference sequence). The CDR3 DNA reads TGTGCCAGCAGCTTAAGGTACGACACTGAAGCTTTCTTT. This encodes CASSLRYDTEAFF.

This clonotype was detected a few times. V is TRBV7-2 and J is TRBJ2-7, with a weak D call TRBD2 (6 bases). The germline CDR1 and CDR2 sequences are SGHTA and FQGNSA. The CDR3 consists of 14 residues. The ends were cut back, 5 bases at V and 1 base at J, with 12 bases in the middle. DNA for the CDR3: TGTGCCAGCAGCCCGATCGGGGGTTCCTACGAGCAGTACTTC. Residues: CASSPIGGSYEQYF.

V is TRBV27 and J is TRBJ2-7; 8 bases align to TRBD2. The germline CDR1 and CDR2 sequences are MNHEY and SMNVEV (reference sequence). Trimming took 8 bases from V and 9 from J; bases not matched to a gene: 6. CDR3 size: 11 residues. The CDR3 bases are TGTGCCAGCCTTTCGGGGGGGGTGCAGTACTTC. Residues: CASLSGGVQYF.

In its sample, this clonotype was seen a few times. The chain links TRBV10-3 to TRBJ2-6; D not resolved. The CDR3 loop spans 16 amino acids. CDR1 is ENHRY and CDR2 is SYGVKD in the germline V gene. Trimming took off 0 bases at V and 1 base at J, with 7 bases between the two ends. The CDR3 is CAISESRNSGANVLTF. The CDR3 DNA reads TGTGCCATCAGTGAGTCTAGGAATTCTGGGGCCAACGTCCTGACTTTC.

This clonotype was seen a handful of times. The chain joins TRBV30 to TRBJ2-7; TRBD2 might be the D (5 bases). The CDR3 is made up of 13 amino acids. CDR1 GTSNPN and CDR2 SVGIG come from the germline V gene (reference sequence). The ends were cut back, 0 bases at V and 3 bases at J, with 9 bases in the middle. The CDR3 region is CAWSVGLGYEQYF. CDR3 coding DNA: TGTGCCTGGAGTGTAGGACTGGGCTACGAGCAGTACTTC.

This clonotype was seen a few times. The chain carries TRBV5-1 and TRBJ2-7; 8 bases are a match to TRBD1. CDR1 and CDR2 from the germline V gene are SGHRS and YFSETQ. The length of the CDR3 is 14 residues. The junction had 4 bases not matched to a gene; V was cut back by 0 bases and J by 5 bases. CDR3 loop: CASSLAGTGNEQYV. In nucleotides, the CDR3 is TGCGCCAGCAGCTTGGCCGGGACAGGAAACGAGCAGTACGTC.

This chain links TRBV5-1 with TRBJ2-5; no definite D call. V lost 4 bases and J lost 1, with 8 bases in between. The length of the CDR3 is 13 residues. CDR1 and CDR2 from the germline V gene are SGHRS and YFSETQ. As DNA, the CDR3 is TGCGCCAGCAGCAAGGAAGTCCAAGAGACCCAGTACTTC. Amino acid sequence: CASSKEVQETQYF.

This clonotype was observed a few times. The chain joins TRBV13 to TRBJ2-3; no clear D gene. V lost 0 bases to trimming and J lost 4 bases, with 8 bases between them. From germline, CDR1 is PRHDT and CDR2 FYEKMQ (reference sequence). The CDR3 sequence is 14 residues long. This CDR3 is CASSLGRVADTQYF. In nucleotides, the CDR3 is TGTGCCAGCAGCTTAGGCCGGGTGGCAGATACGCAGTATTTT.

This clonotype was recorded many times. The chain combines TRBV7-9 with TRBJ2-3; 9 bases are shared with TRBD2. CDR3 length: 16 amino acids. The germline CDR1 and CDR2 sequences are SEHNR and FQNEAQ (reference sequence). The ends lost 5 bases at V and 6 bases at J; junction bases unmatched: 12. CDR3 DNA sequence: TGTGCCAGCAGCCCCCAGGGCGGGGGGGCACTGGATACGCAGTATTTT. This translates into CASSPQGGGALDTQYF.

The genes are TRBV6-1 and TRBJ1-1, with D uncertain. The CDR3 spans 14 residues. V dropped 5 bases and J dropped 5 bases, with 15 bases sitting between them. Per germline, CDR1 MNHNS and CDR2 SASEGT. The chain's CDR3 is CASSPPTRGTEAFF. CDR3 coding DNA: TGTGCCAGCAGTCCCCCGACCCGTGGGACTGAAGCTTTCTTT.